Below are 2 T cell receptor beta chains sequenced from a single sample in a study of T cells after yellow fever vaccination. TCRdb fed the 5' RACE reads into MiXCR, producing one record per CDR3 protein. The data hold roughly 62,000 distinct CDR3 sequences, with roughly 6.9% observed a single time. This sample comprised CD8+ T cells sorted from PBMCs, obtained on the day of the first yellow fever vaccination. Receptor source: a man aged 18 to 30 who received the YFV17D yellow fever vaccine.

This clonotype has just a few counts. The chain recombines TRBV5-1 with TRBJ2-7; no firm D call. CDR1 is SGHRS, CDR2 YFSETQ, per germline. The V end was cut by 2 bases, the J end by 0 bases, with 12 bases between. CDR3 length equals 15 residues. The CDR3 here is CASSFVGGPSYEQYF. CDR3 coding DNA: TGCGCCAGCAGCTTCGTTGGCGGTCCCTCCTACGAGCAGTACTTC.

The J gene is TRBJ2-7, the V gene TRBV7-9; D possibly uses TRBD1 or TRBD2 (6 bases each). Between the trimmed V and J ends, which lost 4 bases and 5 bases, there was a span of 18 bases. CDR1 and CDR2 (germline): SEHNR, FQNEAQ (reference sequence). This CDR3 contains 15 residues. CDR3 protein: CASSSMHLGGNEQYF. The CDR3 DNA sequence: TGTGCCAGCAGCTCCATGCACTTGGGGGGCAACGAGCAGTACTTC.